Below, 14 T cell receptor beta chains from the same sample are listed, as sequenced in a study of T cell repertoires in cytomegalovirus infection. Each CDR3 protein is one row after TCRdb ran MiXCR on the reads. The profile shows over 450,000 distinct CDR3 sequences, over 9% of them singletons. What was sequenced was PBMCs. These receptors were taken from a human donor in good health (CMV status not recorded). Some clones in this sample may be carry-over from other donors' samples.

This sequence joins TRBV29-1 and TRBJ2-2; D gene unclear. The CDR3 runs to 12 residues. Trimming removed 5 bases from V and 6 bases from J, with 10 bases in between. Germline V gene data show CDR1 as SQVTM and CDR2 as ANQGSEA. The CDR3 spells CSVSLGPGELFF. CDR3 nucleotides: TGCAGCGTTTCCTTAGGGCCCGGGGAGCTGTTTTTT.

This clonotype was recorded only once. CDR3 amino acids: CASRSQVNTEAFF. CDR3 DNA: TGTGCCAGCAGATCACAGGTTAACACTGAAGCTTTCTTT. V gene TRBV12-3 or TRBV12-4 combines with J gene TRBJ1-1; D might be TRBD1 (5 bases). The CDR3 covers 13 residues. Trimming shortened V by 6 bases and J by 2 bases, and 10 bases separated the two germline ends.

This clonotype was picked up many times. The chain uses TRBV7-6 and TRBJ2-7; a possible D gene is TRBD2 (6 bases). Looked up from germline, CDR1 is SGHVS and CDR2 is FNYEAQ. Deletions cut 5 bases from V and 2 bases from J, with 10 bases between. This CDR3 is built from 13 residues. The CDR3 region has the DNA TGTGCCAGCAGCCGGGACTCAGCCTACGAGCAGTACTTC. Translated, it gives CASSRDSAYEQYF.

This clonotype turned up a few times. J is TRBJ2-3 and V is TRBV7-9, with a possible D match to TRBD1 (5 bases). Germline loops: CDR1 SEHNR, CDR2 FQNEAQ (reference sequence). The CDR3 is made up of 16 amino acids. Trimming pared 1 base from V and 0 bases from J, leaving 11 bases between. The CDR3, as DNA: TGTGCCAGCAGCTTAGTAGGGGCCTATAGCACAGATACGCAGTATTTT. Translation gives CASSLVGAYSTDTQYF.

This clonotype was seen many times. The chain has TRBV4-2 and TRBJ2-2; possible D gene TRBD2, 7 bases. With 0 bases removed from V and 2 bases from J, the gap between germline ends came to 22 bases. Looked up from germline, CDR1 is LGHNA and CDR2 is YNFKEQ. The CDR3 length is 20 residues. The CDR3 reads CASSQEGGGARRENTGELFF. In DNA, the CDR3 is TGTGCCAGCAGCCAAGAAGGGGGGGGGGCCAGGCGGGAAAACACCGGGGAGCTGTTTTTT.

The CDR3, as DNA: TGCAGTGCTAGCTCGGGACAGGGGGCCCCTACTAACTATGGCTACACCTTC. Amino acid sequence: CSASSGQGAPTNYGYTF. The rearrangement links TRBV20-1 to TRBJ1-2; 12 bases fit TRBD1. CDR1 DFQATT and CDR2 SNEGSKA come from the germline V gene (reference sequence). The CDR3 sequence is 17 residues long. Trimming took 3 bases from V and 0 from J; bases not matched to a gene: 8.

This clonotype was observed many times. This chain connects TRBV12-3 or TRBV12-4 to TRBJ1-1, with D possibly matching TRBD1 (5 bases). V dropped 3 bases and J dropped 5 bases, with 16 bases sitting between them. CDR3 length equals 15 residues. The CDR3 protein is CASSFSPGGTTEAFF. CDR3 coding DNA: TGTGCCAGCAGTTTCTCCCCCGGGGGAACGACTGAAGCTTTCTTT.

This chain links TRBV12-5 with TRBJ1-1; D is unclear. The V and J ends lost 2 bases and 0 bases respectively, with 4 bases between them. The CDR3 extends over 13 amino acids. Germline V CDR1 and CDR2: LGHNT, FRNRAP. The CDR3 region has the DNA TGTGCTAGTGGTTTGAGGTTGAACACTGAAGCTTTCTTT. Translating gives CASGLRLNTEAFF.

The chain joins TRBV29-1 to TRBJ2-1; D perhaps matches TRBD2 (5 bases). Germline-derived CDR1 and CDR2 are SQVTM and ANQGSEA. Trimming left V 7 bases short and J 8 bases short, with 15 bases between. The CDR3 has 12 amino acids. CDR3 DNA sequence: TGCAGCGCCGAGGTGGGTAGCGATGAGCAGTTCTTC. This gives the protein CSAEVGSDEQFF.

The chain combines TRBV12-5 with TRBJ1-6, with 8 bases that match TRBD1. CDR3 length: 14 residues. From germline, CDR1 is LGHNT and CDR2 FRNRAP. Trimming removed 6 bases from V and 8 bases from J; junction bases left unmatched: 6. The chain's CDR3 is CASGMTGVDSPLHF. Written as DNA, the CDR3 is TGTGCTAGTGGCATGACAGGGGTTGATTCACCCCTCCACTTT.

The CDR3 DNA sequence: TGCGCCAGCAGCCATCCCGTCGGATCTAGCGGGAGTCGAGATACGCAGTATTTT. As protein: CASSHPVGSSGSRDTQYF. The V and J genes are TRBV4-1 and TRBJ2-3, with TRBD2 matching 10 bases. The CDR3 is made up of 18 amino acids. J lost 5 bases, V lost 3 bases, and 14 bases had no gene match. Germline loops: CDR1 MGHRA, CDR2 YSYEKL.

This clonotype was seen a handful of times. The chain couples TRBV14 to TRBJ1-6; no clear D gene. Germline V CDR1 and CDR2: SGHDN, FVKESK. The V end lost 3 bases, the J end lost 0 bases, and 15 bases lay between the germline ends. The CDR3 is 18 amino acids. For the CDR3, the DNA is TGTGCCAGCAGCCAGGAACTCCGGACGAGCTCCTATAATTCACCCCTCCACTTT. Translating it yields CASSQELRTSSYNSPLHF.

V and J are TRBV5-1 and TRBJ2-7; 7 bases line up with TRBD1. The CDR3 spans 15 residues. CDR1 and CDR2 from the germline V gene are SGHRS and YFSETQ. V trimming: 0 bases; J trimming: 2 bases; junction bases outside the gene matches: 5. The CDR3 reads CASSLEGTAPYEQYF. In DNA form, the CDR3 reads TGCGCCAGCAGCTTGGAGGGGACAGCTCCCTACGAGCAGTACTTC.

The table lists this clonotype with a few counts. The V call is TRBV5-1, the J call TRBJ2-1, with 7 bases that match TRBD2. V was clipped by 0 bases and J by 4 bases; unmatched bases: 10. Germline values: CDR1 SGHRS, CDR2 YFSETQ. This CDR3 has 17 amino acids. This chain's CDR3 is CASSLALAESSYNEQFF. CDR3 nucleotide sequence: TGCGCCAGCAGCTTGGCCCTAGCGGAGTCCTCTTACAATGAGCAGTTCTTC.